Listed below are T cell receptor beta chains from one sample, sequenced in a study of siplizumab effects on memory and regulatory T cells. Generated by immunoSEQ multiplex PCR, the TCRdb table keeps only in-frame clones and is missing some. The sample carries more than 85,000 clones, 92% recorded once. The specimen was Tregs sorted from blood. The receptors were gathered from a human donor in good health. Both conserved end residues are part of each CDR3. D genes are given only for firm matches.

D	J	V	CDR3	DNA
.	TRBJ2-7	TRBV6-1	CASSPRPTHSYEQYF	TGTGCCAGCAGTCCAAGGCCCACGCACTCCTACGAGCAGTACTTC
TRBD1	TRBJ1-2	TRBV7-2	CASSSRGRDREKGYTF	TGTGCCAGCAGCTCACGGGGCCGGGACAGGGAAAAAGGCTACACCTTC
.	TRBJ2-7	TRBV5-6	CASSADQGLYEQYF	TGTGCCAGCAGCGCGGACCAGGGTTTATACGAGCAGTACTTC
.	TRBJ1-3	TRBV6-6	CASSTRGVAGNTIYF	TGTGCCAGCAGCACAAGAGGGGTGGCTGGAAACACCATATATTTT
TRBD1	TRBJ2-1	TRBV7-8	CASSRPGQGLNEQFF	TGTGCCAGCAGTCGACCGGGACAGGGGCTCAATGAGCAGTTCTTC
.	TRBJ1-6	TRBV11-2	CASSLGTSPLHF	TGTGCCAGCAGCTTGGGGACTTCACCCCTCCACTTT
.	TRBJ1-3	TRBV9	CASSVTGHSGNTIYF	TGTGCCAGCAGCGTGACGGGACATTCCGGAAACACCATATATTTT
TRBD1	TRBJ2-7	TRBV7-2	CASSFRTGGAYEQYF	TGTGCCAGCAGCTTTCGGACAGGGGGCGCGTACGAGCAGTACTTC
TRBD1	TRBJ2-2	TRBV5-1	CASRPGQGANTGELFF	TGCGCCAGCCGGCCGGGACAGGGGGCTAACACCGGGGAGCTGTTTTTT
TRBD2	TRBJ2-4	TRBV6-4	CARPGREMAKNIQYF	TGTGCCAGACCTGGGAGGGAGATGGCCAAAAACATTCAGTACTTC
.	TRBJ1-2	TRBV11-2	CASSPQGRGGYTF	TGTGCCAGCAGCCCTCAGGGGCGCGGAGGCTACACCTTC
.	TRBJ1-3	TRBV7-9	CASSSTIPGGTTSGNTIYF	TGTGCCAGCAGCTCCACCATCCCGGGTGGGACAACTTCTGGAAACACCATATATTTT
TRBD1	TRBJ2-3	TRBV7-2	CASSFTGTGTDTQYF	TGTGCCAGCAGCTTTACCGGGACAGGGACAGATACGCAGTATTTT
TRBD2	TRBJ2-2	TRBV18	CASSPPETSGFNTGELFF	TGTGCCAGCTCACCACCTGAGACTAGCGGTTTCAACACCGGGGAGCTGTTTTTT
TRBD2	TRBJ2-3	TRBV4-1	CASSHSGSLADTQYF	TGCGCCAGCAGCCATAGCGGGAGTCTGGCAGATACGCAGTATTTT
TRBD1	TRBJ2-1	TRBV14	CASSQTQGRGGQFF	TGTGCCAGCAGCCAAACCCAGGGGAGAGGGGGCCAGTTCTTC
.	TRBJ1-2	TRBV19	CASSIGGLNYGYTF	TGTGCCAGTAGTATCGGGGGACTAAACTATGGCTACACCTTC
.	TRBJ2-3	TRBV29-1	CSGGGRTDTQYF	TGCAGCGGGGGGGGCCGGACAGATACGCAGTATTTT
.	TRBJ2-3	TRBV29-1	CSWEDSASTDTQYF	TGCAGCTGGGAGGACAGCGCTAGCACAGATACGCAGTATTTT
.	TRBJ2-5	TRBV11-3	CASSLQGKETQYF	TGTGCCAGCAGCCTTCAGGGAAAGGAGACCCAGTACTTC
.	TRBJ2-1	TRBV7-2	CASSLVGGRNEQFF	TGTGCCAGCAGCTTAGTTGGGGGCCGGAATGAGCAGTTCTTC
.	TRBJ1-1	TRBV7-9	CASSPSGRAFF	TGTGCCAGCAGCCCCTCGGGGAGAGCTTTCTTT
.	TRBJ1-4	TRBV7-9	CASSLPGSGEKLFF	TGTGCCAGCAGCTTGCCAGGCTCGGGGGAAAAACTGTTTTTT
TRBD1	TRBJ2-7	TRBV5-1	CASSSGQGGNEQYF	TGCGCCAGCAGCTCCGGACAGGGGGGGAACGAGCAGTACTTC
TRBD1	TRBJ2-6	TRBV27	CASSFLGTGVSGANVLTF	TGTGCCAGCAGTTTTTTGGGGACAGGGGTCTCTGGGGCCAACGTCCTGACTTTC
TRBD1	TRBJ1-4	TRBV15	CAIKGAIGTRSNEKLFF	TGTGCCATAAAGGGGGCGATAGGAACCCGTTCTAATGAAAAACTGTTTTTT
TRBD2	TRBJ2-1	TRBV18	CASSPAGGLYNEQFF	TGTGCCAGCTCACCCGCGGGGGGACTCTACAATGAGCAGTTCTTC
.	TRBJ2-7	TRBV6-1	CASSDRFWGDLGYEQYF	TGTGCCAGCAGTGACAGGTTCTGGGGTGACCTGGGCTACGAGCAGTACTTC
.	TRBJ1-1	TRBV7-9	CASSGGRGSLNTEAFF	TGTGCCAGCAGCGGGGGGCGGGGCTCTCTGAACACTGAAGCTTTCTTT
TRBD2	TRBJ2-7	TRBV27	CASSLDTPSGISYEQYF	TGTGCCAGCAGTTTAGATACTCCTAGCGGAATCTCCTACGAGCAGTACTTC
.	TRBJ1-2	TRBV2	CASSGEGSHYGYTF	TGTGCCAGCAGTGGGGAAGGTTCACATTATGGCTACACCTTC
.	TRBJ1-2	TRBV28	CASSYRALYGYTF	TGTGCCAGCAGCTACAGGGCTCTCTATGGCTACACCTTC
TRBD1	TRBJ2-7	TRBV10-1	CASSEGTGGTGSYEQYF	TGCGCCAGCAGTGAGGGGACAGGGGGAACAGGGTCCTACGAGCAGTACTTC
.	TRBJ1-2	TRBV4-1	CASSQGWAPIEGYTF	TGCGCCAGCAGCCAAGGGTGGGCCCCCATCGAAGGCTACACCTTC
.	TRBJ2-3	TRBV6-5	CASSYSPGSSTDTQYF	TGTGCCAGCAGTTACTCTCCGGGGTCTAGCACAGATACGCAGTATTTT
.	TRBJ1-1	TRBV7-9	CASSLALIRNTEAFF	TGTGCCAGCAGCTTAGCGCTAATCAGGAACACTGAAGCTTTCTTT
TRBD1	TRBJ1-2	TRBV6-6	CASSSGQGAGYTF	TGTGCCAGCAGTTCGGGACAGGGGGCTGGCTACACCTTC
.	TRBJ2-7	TRBV25-1	CASSSESSYEQYF	TGTGCCAGCAGTTCAGAATCTAGCTACGAGCAGTACTTC
.	TRBJ2-7	TRBV6-1	CASSEAEQYF	TGTGCCAGCAGCGAGGCCGAGCAGTACTTC
TRBD2	TRBJ2-5	TRBV7-9	CASSQGLADRQETQYF	TGTGCCAGCAGCCAGGGACTAGCGGACCGACAAGAGACCCAGTACTTC
.	TRBJ2-4	TRBV27	CASSFGIAKNIQYF	TGTGCCAGCAGTTTTGGGATAGCCAAAAACATTCAGTACTTC